The sequence of this TCR beta chain was determined in a study of regulatory T cells in long-lasting Graves disease. Notes on the study in general: Persistent patients shared more public clonotypes (2,741) than newly diagnosed patients (under 1,000). Favored gene segments in persistent disease were TRBV28, TRBJ1-2 and TRBJ2-5.

Documented time point: newly diagnosed GD, antithyroid drugs for less than 3 months. From RNA extracted from PBMCs, the TCR library was made. Investigators report Graves' disease was diagnosed under American Thyroid Association guidelines. EDTA tubes collected around 8.7 milliliters of peripheral blood. Construction of TCR beta libraries relied on iRepertoire HTBI primers and on Arm-PCR targeting CDR3 regions. TCRdb re-called the multiplex PCR reads through MiXCR, storing one row per CDR3 protein. This repertoire shows fewer than 350,000 distinct CDR3 sequences, 15% to 20% found once; its top ten account for around 37%. To note about this clonotype: Its cognate antigen is unknown.

Looked up from germline, CDR1 is SGHRS and CDR2 is YFSETQ. The CDR3 is 14 amino acids. V was shortened by 5 bases and J by 1 base, with 10 bases between the two germline ends. The specimen comprised peripheral blood mononuclear cells (PBMCs), sampled at new diagnosis, from a patient treated with antithyroid drugs. This TCR came from a female donor with Graves disease. This chain links TRBV5-1 with TRBJ2-1; no clear D gene. This CDR3 reads CASRKDGSYNEQFF. The CDR3 DNA reads TGCGCCAGCAGGAAAGACGGTTCCTACAATGAGCAGTTCTTC.